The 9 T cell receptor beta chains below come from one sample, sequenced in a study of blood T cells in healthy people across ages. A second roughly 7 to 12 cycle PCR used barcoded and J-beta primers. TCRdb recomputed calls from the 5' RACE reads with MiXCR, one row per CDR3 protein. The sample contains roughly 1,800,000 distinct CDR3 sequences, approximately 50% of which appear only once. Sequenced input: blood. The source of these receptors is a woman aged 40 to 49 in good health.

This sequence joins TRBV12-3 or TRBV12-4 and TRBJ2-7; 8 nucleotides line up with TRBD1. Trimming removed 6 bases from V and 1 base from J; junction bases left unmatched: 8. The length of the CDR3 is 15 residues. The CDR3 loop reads CASSLGQGMSYEQYF. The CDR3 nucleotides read TGTGCCAGCAGCCTCGGACAGGGTATGTCCTACGAGCAGTACTTC.

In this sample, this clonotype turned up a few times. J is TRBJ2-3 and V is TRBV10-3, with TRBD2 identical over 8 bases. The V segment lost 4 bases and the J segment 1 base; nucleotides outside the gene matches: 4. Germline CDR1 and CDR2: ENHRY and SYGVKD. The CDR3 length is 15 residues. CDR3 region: CAISGLATGTDTQYF. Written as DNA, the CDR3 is TGTGCCATCAGTGGACTAGCGACCGGCACAGATACGCAGTATTTT.

CDR3 DNA sequence: TGCAGTGCTAGAGAGTTAGGGACTGCACAAGAGACCCAGTACTTC. This sequence encodes CSARELGTAQETQYF. The V gene is TRBV20-1, the J gene TRBJ2-5, with D possibly matching TRBD2 (6 bases). The CDR3 consists of 15 residues. The ends were cut back, 0 bases at V and 2 bases at J, with 13 bases in the middle. The germline V gene has CDR1 DFQATT and CDR2 SNEGSKA (reference sequence).

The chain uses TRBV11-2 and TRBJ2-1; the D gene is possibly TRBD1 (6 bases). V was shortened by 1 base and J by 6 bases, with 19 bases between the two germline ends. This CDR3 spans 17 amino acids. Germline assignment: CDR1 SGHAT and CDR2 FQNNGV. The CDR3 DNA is TGTGCCAGCAGCTTAGGAACCCAACACAGGGCGCGCAATGAGCAGTTCTTC. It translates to CASSLGTQHRARNEQFF.

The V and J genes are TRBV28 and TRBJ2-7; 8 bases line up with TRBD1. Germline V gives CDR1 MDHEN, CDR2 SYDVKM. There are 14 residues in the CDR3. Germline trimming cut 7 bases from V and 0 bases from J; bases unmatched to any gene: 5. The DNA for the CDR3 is TGTGCCAGCAATACGGGACAGGCCTCCTACGAGCAGTACTTC. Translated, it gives CASNTGQASYEQYF.

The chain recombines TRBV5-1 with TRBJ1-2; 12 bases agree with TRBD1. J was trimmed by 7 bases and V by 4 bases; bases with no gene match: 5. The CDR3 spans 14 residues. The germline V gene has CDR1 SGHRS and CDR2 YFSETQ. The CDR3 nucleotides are TGCGCCAGCAGCCTGGGACAGGGGGCGCCTGGCTACACCTTC. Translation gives CASSLGQGAPGYTF.

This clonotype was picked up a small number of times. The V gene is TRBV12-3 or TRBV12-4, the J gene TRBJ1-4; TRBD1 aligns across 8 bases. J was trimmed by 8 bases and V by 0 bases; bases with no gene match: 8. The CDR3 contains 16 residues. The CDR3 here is CASSLAGQGWGEKLFF. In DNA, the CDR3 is TGTGCCAGCAGTTTAGCCGGACAGGGTTGGGGAGAAAAACTGTTTTTT.

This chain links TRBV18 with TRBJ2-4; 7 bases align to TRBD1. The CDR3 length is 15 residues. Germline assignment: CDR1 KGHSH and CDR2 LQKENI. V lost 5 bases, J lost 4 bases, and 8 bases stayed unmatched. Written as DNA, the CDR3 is TGTGCCAGCTCAGCCTATCCGGGACAGAAAAACATTCAGTACTTC. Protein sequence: CASSAYPGQKNIQYF.

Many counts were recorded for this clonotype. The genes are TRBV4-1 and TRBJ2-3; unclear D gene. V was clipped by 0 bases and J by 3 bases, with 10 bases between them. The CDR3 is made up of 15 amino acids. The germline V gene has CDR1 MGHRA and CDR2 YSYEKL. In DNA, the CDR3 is TGCGCCAGCAGCCAAGATGGCCTGAGTACAGATACGCAGTATTTT. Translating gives CASSQDGLSTDTQYF.